Each of the 6 T cell receptor beta chains below was sequenced from the same sample in a study of T-cell memory formation after mild COVID-19. Each CDR3 protein gets one entry after TCRdb re-called the 5' RACE reads with MiXCR. The sample consists of fewer than 200,000 distinct CDR3 sequences, 10% to 15% of them appearing once. The sample taken for sequencing was PBMCs or a T cell subset sorted from them (not recorded which). These receptor sequences come from a man younger than 35 who had mild COVID-19 (a few samples of this study predate the infection). Cell type and time point are not known.

This clonotype was detected only a few times. V usage is TRBV10-3 and J usage is TRBJ1-1; TRBD1 might be the D (6 bases). CDR1 and CDR2 (germline): ENHRY, SYGVKD. The V end lost 3 bases, the J end lost 7 bases, and 15 bases lay between the germline ends. This CDR3 comprises 14 residues. The CDR3 bases are TGTGCCATCAGTGATTGGCAGGGGCAAAATGAAGCTTTCTTT. Translating gives CAISDWQGQNEAFF.

This clonotype appeared a few times. This chain uses TRBV12-3 or TRBV12-4 with TRBJ2-1; D is perhaps TRBD2 (6 bases). The CDR3 spans 11 residues. V dropped 7 bases and J dropped 9 bases, with 10 bases sitting between them. CDR3 sequence reads: CASTLGSEQFF. The CDR3 nucleotides read TGTGCCAGCACCCTCGGGAGTGAGCAGTTCTTC.

This clonotype was seen only a few times. The CDR3 loop reads CASSQDRGGGYGYTF. Here the CDR3 DNA reads TGTGCCAGCAGCCAGGACAGGGGTGGTGGCTATGGCTACACCTTC. The genes are TRBV7-2 and TRBJ1-2; TRBD1 aligns across 9 bases. The V gene end was trimmed by 5 bases and the J gene end by 4 bases; junction bases not matched to a gene: 8. The CDR3 totals 15 residues. Germline V gene sequence: CDR1 SGHTA, CDR2 FQGNSA.

The chain combines TRBV5-1 with TRBJ1-1; 9 nucleotides align to TRBD1. CDR1 SGHRS and CDR2 YFSETQ come from the germline V gene. This CDR3 has 16 amino acids. V was pared by 3 bases and J by 10 bases, with 16 bases of the junction left unmatched. The CDR3, as DNA: TGCGCCAGCAGCTCCGCTCGACAAACAGGGGGCGGGCTAGCTTTCTTT. This sequence encodes CASSSARQTGGGLAFF.

This clonotype was seen repeatedly, ten times or more. The rearrangement uses TRBV28 and TRBJ2-7, with 10 positions matching TRBD2. CDR3 length: 15 residues. In germline, CDR1 is MDHEN, CDR2 SYDVKM. Trimming at V came to 2 bases and at J to 4 bases, leaving 5 bases not matched to a gene. CDR3 nucleotide sequence: TGTGCCAGCAGTTTACGGTCTAGCGGGGGATACGAGCAGTACGTC. Protein product: CASSLRSSGGYEQYV.

This rearrangement joins TRBV9 to TRBJ2-3, with D perhaps matching TRBD2 (7 bases). Germline CDR1 reads SGDLS; CDR2 reads YYNGEE. The CDR3 loop spans 15 amino acids. Trimming cost V 4 bases and J 4 bases, with 16 bases left between them. As DNA, the CDR3 is TGTGCCAGCAGCTTCTCCCCCGGGGGGCCAGATACGCAGTATTTT. Amino acids: CASSFSPGGPDTQYF.